These 2 T cell receptor beta chains originate from one sample sequenced in a study of cytomegalovirus exposure and HLA in healthy donors. PCR employed 60 Vbeta and 13 Jbeta primers. This table comes from immunoSEQ multiplex PCR, and its TCRdb copy is limited to in-frame clones, with some not included. There are under 200,000 clones in the sample, with approximately 0.72% held by the top ten. Sequenced: PBMCs. All receptors come from a woman in her late teens or twenties in good health and CMV-seropositive.

The V gene is TRBV14, the J gene TRBJ2-1; 8 positions agree with TRBD2. The CDR3 spans 16 residues. Germline assignment: CDR1 SGHDN and CDR2 FVKESK. The V segment lost 1 base and the J segment 3 bases; nucleotides outside the gene matches: 5. In DNA, the CDR3 is TGTGCCAGCAGCCAAGGGGCGGGGGGACACTACAATGAGCAGTTCTTC. Translated, it gives CASSQGAGGHYNEQFF.

The gene calls are TRBV5-4 and TRBJ2-5; TRBD2 matches at 16 bases. V gave up 3 bases and J gave up 13 bases; unmatched junction bases: 18. Germline-derived CDR1 and CDR2 are SGHNT and YYREEE (reference sequence). The CDR3 has 18 residues. CDR3 sequence reads: CASSSWGLAGGPTHSRYF. CDR3 nucleotides: TGTGCCAGCAGCTCCTGGGGACTAGCGGGAGGGCCAACACATTCGAGGTACTTC.